Presented here are 22 T cell receptor beta chains from one specimen sequenced in a study of cytomegalovirus exposure and HLA in healthy donors. Here immunoSEQ multiplex PCR was the method, and the copy in TCRdb shows in-frame clones only, minus some. The repertoire includes approximately 76,000 clones, roughly 94% of them detected once, and approximately 3.3% sits in the top ten. Sequencing was performed on PBMCs. The receptors were gathered from a young woman in good health and CMV-seropositive.

The chain is built from TRBV7-2 and TRBJ1-2, with a tentative D call TRBD1 (6 bases). Per germline, CDR1 SGHTA and CDR2 FQGNSA. This CDR3 has 14 amino acids. V was clipped by 5 bases and J by 0 bases, with 10 bases between them. CDR3 sequence: CASSVNRANYGYTF. The CDR3 bases are TGTGCCAGCAGCGTCAACAGGGCTAACTATGGCTACACCTTC.

The V and J genes are TRBV6-1 and TRBJ2-7; D gene ambiguous. The CDR3 loop spans 15 amino acids. V lost 1 base and J 7 bases, leaving 17 bases between the germline ends. The V gene's germline CDR1 is MNHNS and CDR2 SASEGT. CDR3 nucleotides: TGTGCCAGCAGTGAAGTGCTCCGCTTAGTCGGGGAGCAGTACTTC. Its protein product is CASSEVLRLVGEQYF.

The count of this clone is one. The rearrangement uses TRBV9 and TRBJ2-1; 9 bases line up with TRBD2. Per germline, CDR1 SGDLS and CDR2 YYNGEE. This CDR3 has 15 residues. The V segment lost 3 bases and the J segment 3 bases; nucleotides outside the gene matches: 4. CDR3 amino acids: CASSGGAGGYNEQFF. The CDR3 nucleotides read TGTGCCAGCAGCGGGGGAGCGGGGGGCTACAATGAGCAGTTCTTC.

V is TRBV6-5 and J is TRBJ2-1, with 13 bases identical to TRBD2. CDR3 size: 14 residues. The germline gives CDR1 MNHEY, CDR2 SVGAGI. Trimming took 7 bases from V and 5 from J; bases not matched to a gene: 2. The chain's CDR3 is CASTGLAGDNEQFF. The DNA for the CDR3 is TGTGCCAGCACCGGACTAGCGGGAGACAATGAGCAGTTCTTC.

The chain combines TRBV6-6 with TRBJ2-5, with unresolved D. Germline V gene data show CDR1 as MNHNY and CDR2 as SVGAGI (reference sequence). This CDR3 has 15 amino acids. V dropped 4 bases and J dropped 1 base, with 13 bases sitting between them. As DNA, the CDR3 is TGTGCCAGCAGTTTTGTACGAGGATCCCAAGAGACCCAGTACTTC. It encodes CASSFVRGSQETQYF.

The chain is built from TRBV6-6 and TRBJ2-2; D unresolved. Germline V gene sequence: CDR1 MNHNY, CDR2 SVGAGI (reference sequence). This CDR3 spans 13 amino acids. The V gene lost 4 bases and the J gene lost 5 bases, with 8 bases spanning the gap. CDR3 protein: CASSWAVTGELFF. The CDR3 DNA reads as TGTGCCAGCAGTTGGGCAGTTACCGGGGAGCTGTTTTTT.

The chain links TRBV6-6 to TRBJ2-1; TRBD2 agrees at 7 bases. Germline CDR1 is MNHNY and CDR2 is SVGAGI (reference sequence). The V segment lost 5 bases and the J segment 6 bases; nucleotides outside the gene matches: 10. There are 15 residues in the CDR3. CDR3 nucleotide sequence: TGTGCCAGCAGTCTAAACCGGGACTACCTCAATGAGCAGTTCTTC. Translating it yields CASSLNRDYLNEQFF.

The chain is built from TRBV19 and TRBJ2-1; 11 bases map to TRBD2. Germline CDR1 and CDR2: LNHDA and SQIVND (reference sequence). The CDR3 covers 21 residues. The V gene end was trimmed by 5 bases and the J gene end by 0 bases; junction bases not matched to a gene: 18. CDR3 sequence reads: CASSDQIRTSGLEYSYNEQFF. The CDR3 DNA reads as TGTGCCAGTAGTGATCAAATCAGGACTAGCGGGTTAGAATACTCCTACAATGAGCAGTTCTTC.

This clone was recorded once. The chain combines TRBV28 with TRBJ2-7; D is unclear. V was shortened by 6 bases and J by 4 bases, with 16 bases between the two germline ends. Germline CDR1 is MDHEN and CDR2 is SYDVKM. This CDR3 is 14 amino acids long. For the CDR3, the DNA is TGTGCCAGCAGCATGCAGGTTACCCCATACGAGCAGTACTTC. Translation: CASSMQVTPYEQYF.

V usage is TRBV4-1 and J usage is TRBJ2-7; 7 bases agree with TRBD2. CDR1 and CDR2 from the germline V gene are MGHRA and YSYEKL. V lost 0 bases, J lost 4 bases, and 6 bases stayed unmatched. This CDR3 is 15 amino acids long. CDR3 DNA sequence: TGCGCCAGCAGCCAAGATGGCGGGAGTTGGTACGAGCAGTACTTC. Encoded protein: CASSQDGGSWYEQYF.

The V and J genes are TRBV6-5 and TRBJ1-2; TRBD1 agrees at 8 bases. Losses at the gene ends were 6 bases for V and 8 bases for J; bases not matched to a gene: 8. This CDR3 has 13 residues. From germline, CDR1 is MNHEY and CDR2 SVGAGI. In DNA, the CDR3 is TGTGCCAGCAGCCTGGACAGGGAAGACGGCTACACCTTC. The encoded protein is CASSLDREDGYTF.

The rearrangement uses TRBV11-3 and TRBJ1-1, with TRBD1 identical over 7 bases. V dropped 4 bases and J dropped 0; count of bases not matched to a gene: 5. Germline V gives CDR1 SGHNT, CDR2 YENEEA. The CDR3 covers 15 residues. CDR3: CASSSSGTVNTEAFF. In DNA form, the CDR3 reads TGTGCCAGCAGCTCCTCCGGGACAGTGAACACTGAAGCTTTCTTT.

This clone was observed once. This chain uses TRBV7-9 with TRBJ1-2, with 9 bases fitting TRBD1. From germline, CDR1 is SEHNR and CDR2 FQNEAQ (reference sequence). Trimming removed 2 bases from V and 5 bases from J; junction bases left unmatched: 9. This CDR3 region has 16 residues. CDR3 loop: CASSLSLGDRAYGYTF. The CDR3 region has the DNA TGTGCCAGCAGCTTATCGCTGGGGGACAGGGCTTATGGCTACACCTTC.

The V and J genes are TRBV6-1 and TRBJ2-7; D might be TRBD1 (6 bases). Germline-derived CDR1 and CDR2 are MNHNS and SASEGT. V was pared by 10 bases and J by 4 bases, with 17 bases between. This CDR3 contains 13 residues. DNA for the CDR3: TGTGCCACCGGGTGGGGGCCTTTGTACGAGCAGTACTTC. Residues: CATGWGPLYEQYF.

The chain carries TRBV7-2 and TRBJ1-5, with no clear D. The V gene's germline CDR1 is SGHTA and CDR2 FQGNSA. V dropped 1 base and J dropped 12 bases, with 13 bases sitting between them. This CDR3 has 13 amino acids. Written as DNA, the CDR3 is TGTGCCAGCAGCTTAGAGGTGGGCAGATACCAGCATTTT. Protein: CASSLEVGRYQHF. The full variable domain, its missing parts supplied by reference TRBV7-2 and TRBJ1-5, is GAGVSQSPSNKVTEKGKDVELRCDPISGHTALYWYRQSLGQGLEFLIYFQGNSAPDKSGLPSDRFSAERTGGSVSTLTIQRTQQEDSAVYLCASSLEVGRYQHFGDGTRLSIL.

The chain employs TRBV28 and TRBJ1-6; tentative D call: TRBD1 (5 bases). CDR1 and CDR2 from the germline V gene are MDHEN and SYDVKM. The V and J ends lost 5 bases and 5 bases respectively, with 16 bases between them. The CDR3 sequence is 16 residues long. The CDR3 reads CASSRIYRQNNSPLHF. The CDR3 DNA sequence: TGTGCCAGCAGTCGCATCTACCGACAGAATAATTCACCCCTCCACTTT.

This clone was counted once. The chain recombines TRBV2 with TRBJ2-1; a weak D match, TRBD2 (5 bases). V dropped 6 bases and J dropped 6 bases, with 18 bases sitting between them. Germline CDR1 and CDR2: SNHLY and FYNNEI. This CDR3 contains 15 residues. CDR3 nucleotides: TGTGCCAGCAGGGTCCTAGAAATCGGGATCAATGAGCAGTTCTTC. Its protein product is CASRVLEIGINEQFF.

The rearrangement joins TRBV11-3 to TRBJ2-5, with TRBD1 matching over 10 bases. The germline V gene has CDR1 SGHNT and CDR2 YENEEA. The CDR3 is 16 residues long. V lost 4 bases, J lost 2 bases, and 7 bases stayed unmatched. CDR3 coding DNA: TGTGCCAGCAGCTCCGGGACAGGGGACTCACAAGAGACCCAGTACTTC. It is translated as CASSSGTGDSQETQYF.

This chain uses TRBV5-6 with TRBJ2-1; 8 nucleotides match TRBD1. V shed 0 bases and J 2 bases; nucleotides not matched to a gene: 1. The CDR3 covers 15 residues. Germline loops: CDR1 SGHDT, CDR2 YYEEEE. CDR3 region: CASSLGGQAYNEQFF. The CDR3 nucleotides are TGTGCCAGCAGCTTGGGGGGACAGGCCTACAATGAGCAGTTCTTC.

The chain recombines TRBV15 with TRBJ2-3, with 8 bases aligning to TRBD1. The germline gives CDR1 LNHNV, CDR2 YYDKDF (reference sequence). Trimming took 3 bases from V and 1 from J; bases not matched to a gene: 3. This CDR3 is 15 amino acids long. As DNA, the CDR3 is TGTGCCACCAGCAGGGGGACAGGAGGCACAGATACGCAGTATTTT. This encodes CATSRGTGGTDTQYF.

The chain couples TRBV7-7 to TRBJ2-1; 10 bases fit TRBD1. CDR3 size: 15 residues. CDR1 and CDR2 (germline): SSHAT, FNYEAQ (reference sequence). J lost 4 bases, V lost 5 bases, and 5 bases had no gene match. The CDR3 region has the DNA TGTGCCAGCAGCCAAGGACAGGGGGTTTACAATGAGCAGTTCTTC. Translated: CASSQGQGVYNEQFF.

This clone was observed once. V and J are TRBV4-3 and TRBJ1-4, with D uncertain. CDR1 and CDR2 from the germline V gene are LGHNA and YSLEER. Trimming took 4 bases from V and 7 from J, leaving 10 bases between them. CDR3 length: 13 amino acids. The CDR3 protein is CASSPQHGEKLFF. Written as DNA, the CDR3 is TGCGCCAGCAGCCCACAGCACGGTGAAAAACTGTTTTTT.